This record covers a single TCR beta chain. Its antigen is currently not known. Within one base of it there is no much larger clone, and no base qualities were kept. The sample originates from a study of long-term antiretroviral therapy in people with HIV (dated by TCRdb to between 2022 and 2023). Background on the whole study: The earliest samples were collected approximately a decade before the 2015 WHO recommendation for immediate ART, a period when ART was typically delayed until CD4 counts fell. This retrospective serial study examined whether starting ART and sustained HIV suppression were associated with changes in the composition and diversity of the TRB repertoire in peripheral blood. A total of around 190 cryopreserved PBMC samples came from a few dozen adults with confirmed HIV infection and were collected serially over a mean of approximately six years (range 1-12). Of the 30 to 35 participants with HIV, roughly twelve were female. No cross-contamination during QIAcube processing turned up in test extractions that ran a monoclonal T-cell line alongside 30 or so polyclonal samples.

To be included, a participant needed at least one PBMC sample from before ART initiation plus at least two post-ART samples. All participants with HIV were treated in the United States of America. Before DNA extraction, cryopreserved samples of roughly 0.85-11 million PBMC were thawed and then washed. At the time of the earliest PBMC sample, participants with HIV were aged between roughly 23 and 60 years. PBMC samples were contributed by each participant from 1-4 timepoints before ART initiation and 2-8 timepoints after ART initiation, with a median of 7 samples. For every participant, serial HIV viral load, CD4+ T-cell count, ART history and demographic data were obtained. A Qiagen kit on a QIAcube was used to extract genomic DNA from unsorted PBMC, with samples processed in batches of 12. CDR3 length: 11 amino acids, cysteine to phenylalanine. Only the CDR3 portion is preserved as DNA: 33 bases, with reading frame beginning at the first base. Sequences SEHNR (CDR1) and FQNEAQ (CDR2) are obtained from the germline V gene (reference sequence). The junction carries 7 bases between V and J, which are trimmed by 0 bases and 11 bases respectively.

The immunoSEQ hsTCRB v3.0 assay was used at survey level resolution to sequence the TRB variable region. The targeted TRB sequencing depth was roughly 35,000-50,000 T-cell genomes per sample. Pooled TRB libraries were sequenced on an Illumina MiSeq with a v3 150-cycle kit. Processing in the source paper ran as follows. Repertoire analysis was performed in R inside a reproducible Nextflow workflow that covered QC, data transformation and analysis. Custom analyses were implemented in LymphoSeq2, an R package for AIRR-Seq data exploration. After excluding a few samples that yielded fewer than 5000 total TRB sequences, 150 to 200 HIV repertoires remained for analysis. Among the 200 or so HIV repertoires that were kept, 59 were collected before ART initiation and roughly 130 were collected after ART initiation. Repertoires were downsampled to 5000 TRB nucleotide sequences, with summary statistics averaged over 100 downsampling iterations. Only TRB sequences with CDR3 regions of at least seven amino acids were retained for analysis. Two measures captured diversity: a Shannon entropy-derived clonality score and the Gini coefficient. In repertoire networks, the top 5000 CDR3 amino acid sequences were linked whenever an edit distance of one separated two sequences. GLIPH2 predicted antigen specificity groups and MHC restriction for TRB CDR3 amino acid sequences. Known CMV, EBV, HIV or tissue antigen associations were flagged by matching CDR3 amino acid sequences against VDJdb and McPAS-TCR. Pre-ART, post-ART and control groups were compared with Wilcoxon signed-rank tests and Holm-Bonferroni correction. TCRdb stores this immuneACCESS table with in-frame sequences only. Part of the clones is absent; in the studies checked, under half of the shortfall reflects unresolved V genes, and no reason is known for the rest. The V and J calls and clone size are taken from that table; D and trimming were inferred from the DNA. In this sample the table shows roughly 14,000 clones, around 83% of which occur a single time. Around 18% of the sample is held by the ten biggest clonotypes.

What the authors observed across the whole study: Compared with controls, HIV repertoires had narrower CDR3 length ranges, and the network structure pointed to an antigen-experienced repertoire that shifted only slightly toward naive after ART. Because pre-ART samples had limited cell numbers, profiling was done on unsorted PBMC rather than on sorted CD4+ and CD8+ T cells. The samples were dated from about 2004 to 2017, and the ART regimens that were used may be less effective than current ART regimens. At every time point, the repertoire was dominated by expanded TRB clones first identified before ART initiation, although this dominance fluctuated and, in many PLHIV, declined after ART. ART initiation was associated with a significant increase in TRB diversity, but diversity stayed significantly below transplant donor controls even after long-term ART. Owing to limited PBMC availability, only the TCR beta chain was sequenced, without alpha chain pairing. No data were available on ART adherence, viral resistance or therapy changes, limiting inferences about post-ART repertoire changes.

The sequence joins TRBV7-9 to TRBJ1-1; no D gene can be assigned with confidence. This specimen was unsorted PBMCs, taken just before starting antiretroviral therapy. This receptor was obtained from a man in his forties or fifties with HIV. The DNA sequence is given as TGTGCCAGCAGCTTAGCAGGGTCGGCTTTCTTT. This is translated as CASSLAGSAFF. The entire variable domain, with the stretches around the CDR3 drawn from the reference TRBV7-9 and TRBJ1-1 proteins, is DTGVSQNPRHKITKRGQNVTFRCDPISEHNRLYWYRQTLGQGPEFLTYFQNEAQLEKSRLLSDRFSAERPKGSFSTLEIQRTEQGDSAMYLCASSLAGSAFFGQGTRLTVV.